This T cell receptor beta chain derives from a study of cytomegalovirus exposure and HLA in healthy donors. Study results and caveats: In terms of immune exposure information, only CMV serostatus was available.

Germline V gene data show CDR1 as MNHEY and CDR2 as SVGAGI. The CDR3 totals 14 residues. V shed 4 bases and J 2 bases; nucleotides not matched to a gene: 4. In regard to this clone: Its cognate antigen is unknown. Other DNA sequences from this sample encode an identical CDR3 as well.

PCR employed 60 Vbeta and 13 Jbeta primers. The table came from immunoSEQ multiplex PCR; TCRdb's copy has only in-frame clones and leaves some out. The sample shows 150,000 to 200,000 clones, approximately 90% of them seen only once. The source is a boy aged 2-9 years in good health and CMV-seronegative. Sequencing input: PBMCs. The genes are TRBV6-5 and TRBJ2-7; 8 bases align to TRBD1. The CDR3 sequence: CASSSGTGTYEQYF. The CDR3 DNA reads as TGTGCCAGCAGTTCCGGGACAGGCACCTACGAGCAGTACTTC.